The 26 T cell receptor beta chains given below trace back to one sample, sequenced in a study of cytomegalovirus exposure and HLA in healthy donors (dated by TCRdb to 2015 to 2018). Library construction relied on the immunoSEQ multiplex PCR assay. For the multiplex PCR, a mixture combining 60 forward primers for TCR Vbeta segments and 13 reverse primers for TCR Jbeta segments was used. Here the immuneACCESS table is served through TCRdb, limited to in-frame sequences with V and J called. Missing clones are a known gap in these copies; in checked studies unresolved V genes cover under half, and the rest lacks a known reason. The sample table shows about 200,000 clones, and just under 70% are seen once. The ten largest make up 2.6% of the sample. Sequenced: PBMCs. These receptors all stem from a man aged 35-49 years in good health and CMV-seropositive.

This chain uses TRBV5-1 with TRBJ1-1, with TRBD1 matching over 11 bases. Germline values: CDR1 SGHRS, CDR2 YFSETQ. The CDR3 covers 15 residues. Unmatched junction bases numbered 3, after V lost 1 base and J lost 4 bases. CDR3 in amino acids: CASSLLGTGGTEAFF. The CDR3 DNA reads as TGCGCCAGCAGCTTGCTGGGGACAGGGGGCACTGAAGCTTTCTTT. The whole variable domain, remainder taken from reference TRBV5-1 and TRBJ1-1, is KAGVTQTPRYLIKTRGQQVTLSCSPISGHRSVSWYQQTPGQGLQFLFEYFSETQRNKGNFPGRFSGRQFSNSRSEMNVSTLELGDSALYLCASSLLGTGGTEAFFGQGTRLTVV.

The V and J genes are TRBV12-5 and TRBJ1-3, with TRBD1 matching 10 bases. Germline assignment: CDR1 LGHNT and CDR2 FRNRAP. The trim removed 11 bases at V and 0 bases at J, leaving 7 bases unmatched. The CDR3 totals 15 residues. The CDR3 region is CAGRTGGSSGNTIYF. DNA of the CDR3: TGTGCTGGGAGGACAGGGGGTAGCTCTGGAAACACCATATATTTT.

This clone occurred once. The CDR3 DNA sequence: TGTGCCAGCAGTAGCCGACAGGCGGGCGGGGAGCTGTTTTTT. As protein: CASSSRQAGGELFF. The V gene is TRBV6-1, the J gene TRBJ2-2; perhaps TRBD1 as D (6 bases). CDR1 and CDR2 (germline): MNHNS, SASEGT. V shed 5 bases and J shed 7 bases, with 14 bases lying between them. The CDR3 runs 14 residues.

The genes are TRBV6-6 and TRBJ2-3; D is perhaps TRBD1 (5 bases). Trimming took off 2 bases at V and 3 bases at J, with 12 bases between the two ends. The CDR3 has 15 amino acids. Germline CDR1 and CDR2: MNHNY and SVGAGI (reference sequence). The CDR3: CASSYEGARTDTQYF. The CDR3 DNA reads TGTGCCAGCAGTTACGAAGGGGCGAGGACAGATACGCAGTATTTT.

The chain combines TRBV25-1 with TRBJ2-1; 8 bases match TRBD1. CDR1 MGHDK and CDR2 SYGVNS come from the germline V gene. V gave up 1 base and J gave up 8 bases; unmatched junction bases: 10. The CDR3 sequence is 16 residues long. The DNA for the CDR3 is TGTGCCAGCAGTGAATTAGGACAGGGCGTTTTAGATGAGCAGTTCTTC. Translating gives CASSELGQGVLDEQFF.

The CDR3 is CASSSRGVGETQYF. DNA for the CDR3: TGTGCCAGCAGCTCACGGGGGGTGGGGGAGACCCAGTACTTC. The chain joins TRBV7-2 to TRBJ2-5, with 7 nucleotides matching TRBD2. Germline loops: CDR1 SGHTA, CDR2 FQGNSA. The CDR3 totals 14 residues. The V and J ends lost 4 bases and 5 bases, in that order; junction bases with no gene match: 7.

V is TRBV28 and J is TRBJ1-5; D is unresolved. V lost 0 bases, J lost 6 bases, and 15 bases lay in between. Germline V gene data show CDR1 as MDHEN and CDR2 as SYDVKM. The CDR3 totals 16 residues. CDR3 in amino acids: CASSLWRGSEGQPQHF. In nucleotides, the CDR3 is TGTGCCAGCAGTTTATGGAGAGGGTCAGAGGGTCAGCCCCAGCATTTT.

The genes are TRBV4-3 and TRBJ1-1; the match to TRBD1 covers 9 bases. Germline V gene data show CDR1 as LGHNA and CDR2 as YSLEER. The CDR3 runs to 16 residues. Trimming removed 3 bases from V and 7 bases from J; junction bases left unmatched: 12. CDR3 bases: TGCGCCAGCAGCCAGGGAGATCGGGACAGGGAAAATGAAGCTTTCTTT. Amino acid sequence: CASSQGDRDRENEAFF.

This clone occurred a few times. The chain joins TRBV5-6 to TRBJ2-3; 7 nucleotides line up with TRBD2. V gave up 1 base and J gave up 2 bases; unmatched junction bases: 7. CDR1 is SGHDT and CDR2 is YYEEEE in the germline V gene. The CDR3 extends over 16 amino acids. As DNA, the CDR3 is TGTGCCAGCAGCTTGTACCGGCTAGCGGCCACAGATACGCAGTATTTT. Its translation is CASSLYRLAATDTQYF.

The table lists this clone with a few counts. The chain is built from TRBV2 and TRBJ2-3, with D possibly matching TRBD1 (5 bases). In germline, CDR1 is SNHLY, CDR2 FYNNEI. With 7 bases removed from V and 4 bases from J, the gap between germline ends came to 15 bases. The CDR3 loop spans 14 amino acids. CDR3 region: CASKMLGAADTQYF. The DNA for the CDR3 is TGTGCCAGCAAAATGCTAGGGGCAGCAGATACGCAGTATTTT.

The rearrangement joins TRBV19 to TRBJ2-1, with 9 bases identical to TRBD2. CDR1 LNHDA and CDR2 SQIVND come from the germline V gene (reference sequence). V trimming: 3 bases; J trimming: 1 base; junction bases outside the gene matches: 1. The CDR3 sequence is 15 residues long. The DNA of the CDR3 is TGTGCCAGTAGTATGACTAGCGGTTCCTACAATGAGCAGTTCTTC. This codes for CASSMTSGSYNEQFF.

The rearrangement uses TRBV5-1 and TRBJ1-1; 9 nucleotides line up with TRBD1. Germline assignment: CDR1 SGHRS and CDR2 YFSETQ. V lost 4 bases, J lost 8 bases, and 12 bases stayed unmatched. The CDR3 is made up of 15 amino acids. CDR3 DNA sequence: TGCGCCAGCAGCCTGACCGCCACAGGGGGCGCGGAAGCTTTCTTT. Translation: CASSLTATGGAEAFF.

The rearrangement links TRBV6-4 to TRBJ2-2; 10 positions agree with TRBD2. The CDR3 runs to 17 residues. V shed 0 bases, J shed 8 bases, and the junction held 9 bases outside the gene matches. CDR1 is MRHNA, CDR2 SNTAGT, per germline. CDR3 in amino acids: CASSDSGGLAVPGELFF. The CDR3 DNA reads as TGTGCCAGCAGTGACTCTGGTGGACTAGCGGTGCCGGGGGAGCTGTTTTTT.

The rearrangement joins TRBV7-2 to TRBJ1-1; maybe TRBD1 (6 bases). CDR1 SGHTA and CDR2 FQGNSA come from the germline V gene. This CDR3 region has 13 residues. V was pared by 7 bases and J by 6 bases, with 15 bases between. The CDR3 nucleotides are TGTGCCAGCACCATACAGGGAAGTTCTGAAGCTTTCTTT. Residues: CASTIQGSSEAFF.

To note about this clone: The junction does not match germline at one end; this may be a read error. The chain employs TRBV27 and TRBJ1-6; D is possibly TRBD1 (5 bases). The CDR3 is 12 amino acids. Germline V CDR1 and CDR2: MNHEY, SMNVEV (reference sequence). The CDR3 DNA sequence: TGTGCCAGCACTCGGCACAGGCACCCGCGTAACTTT. Protein: CASTRHRHPRNF.

This sequence joins TRBV9 and TRBJ1-1; D is perhaps TRBD1 (6 bases). In germline, CDR1 is SGDLS, CDR2 YYNGEE. Trimming stripped 7 bases from V and 4 bases from J, with 14 bases between. The CDR3 loop spans 13 amino acids. The CDR3 region is CASGLGGGTEAFF. CDR3 DNA sequence: TGTGCCAGCGGACTGGGAGGGGGCACTGAAGCTTTCTTT.

The V and J genes are TRBV5-4 and TRBJ2-5; the match to TRBD1 covers 7 bases. The V gene end was trimmed by 0 bases and the J gene end by 3 bases; junction bases not matched to a gene: 2. The CDR3 sequence is 14 residues long. Germline V gene lookup returns CDR1 SGHNT and CDR2 YYREEE (reference sequence). The CDR3 region is CASSLGGTEETQYF. In DNA form, the CDR3 reads TGTGCCAGCAGCTTGGGGGGGACAGAAGAGACCCAGTACTTC.

The J gene is TRBJ1-4, the V gene TRBV5-6; possibly TRBD1 for D (5 bases). Trimming removed 4 bases from V and 1 base from J, with 11 bases in between. CDR1 and CDR2 from the germline V gene are SGHDT and YYEEEE. CDR3 length equals 15 residues. CDR3 region: CASSPGGLTNEKLFF. The CDR3, as DNA: TGTGCCAGCAGCCCGGGGGGGTTAACTAATGAAAAACTGTTTTTT.

The chain links TRBV6-6 to TRBJ1-2; D uncertain. The CDR3 spans 13 residues. Germline V CDR1 and CDR2: MNHNY, SVGAGI (reference sequence). Trimming left V 0 bases short and J 7 bases short, with 9 bases between. CDR3 region: CASSYSRSGGYTF. Here the CDR3 DNA reads TGTGCCAGCAGTTACTCGAGATCGGGTGGCTACACCTTC.

This chain links TRBV27 with TRBJ2-1; 11 bases map to TRBD2. Germline V lookup: CDR1 MNHEY, CDR2 SMNVEV (reference sequence). Trimming removed 3 bases from V and 8 bases from J; junction bases left unmatched: 9. The CDR3 covers 16 residues. CDR3 in DNA: TGTGCCAGCAGTTTCCCTACTAGCGGGGGAGGCGATGAGCAGTTCTTC. Translated: CASSFPTSGGGDEQFF.

The chain has TRBV18 and TRBJ1-1, with TRBD1 as a possible D gene (5 bases). There are 13 residues in the CDR3. Trimming stripped 5 bases from V and 5 bases from J, with 12 bases between. Germline V gene data show CDR1 as KGHSH and CDR2 as LQKENI. CDR3 DNA: TGTGCCAGCTCAACAGTTGGGGGGACTGAAGCTTTCTTT. Translation gives CASSTVGGTEAFF.

The rearrangement uses TRBV9 and TRBJ2-1; 8 nucleotides match TRBD2. Losses at the gene ends were 1 base for V and 6 bases for J; bases not matched to a gene: 6. Germline assignment: CDR1 SGDLS and CDR2 YYNGEE. The CDR3 length is 15 residues. The CDR3 region has the DNA TGTGCCAGCAGCGTAAGGGCGGGGGGACCCAATGAGCAGTTCTTC. Translating gives CASSVRAGGPNEQFF.

This sequence joins TRBV29-1 and TRBJ2-6; 8 bases fit TRBD1. CDR1 and CDR2 from the germline V gene are SQVTM and ANQGSEA. Trimming removed 5 bases from V and 0 bases from J; junction bases left unmatched: 0. This CDR3 region has 14 residues. The CDR3 sequence: CSVTGGSGANVLTF. CDR3 DNA: TGCAGCGTTACAGGGGGCTCTGGGGCCAACGTCCTGACTTTC.

CDR3 DNA: TGTGCCAGCAATCCTCTTAGGGGTACAGATACGCAGTATTTT. Protein: CASNPLRGTDTQYF. The rearrangement uses TRBV2 and TRBJ2-3; the D gene is possibly TRBD1 (5 bases). V shed 7 bases and J shed 3 bases, with 14 bases lying between them. The CDR3 is made up of 14 amino acids. Germline lookup yields CDR1 SNHLY and CDR2 FYNNEI.

This clone appeared a single time. The CDR3 here is CASSLGTPQRWSSYNEQFF. CDR3 DNA: TGTGCCAGCAGCTTAGGGACTCCCCAGAGGTGGAGCTCCTACAATGAGCAGTTCTTC. The chain joins TRBV13 to TRBJ2-1; no definite D call. Germline CDR1 PRHDT, CDR2 FYEKMQ (reference sequence). This CDR3 is built from 19 residues. Trimming pared 0 bases from V and 0 bases from J, leaving 18 bases between.

The rearrangement links TRBV7-9 to TRBJ2-5; TRBD1 matches 12 bases. The CDR3 loop spans 15 amino acids. Per germline, CDR1 SEHNR and CDR2 FQNEAQ (reference sequence). V lost 5 bases to trimming and J lost 3 bases; unmatched junction nucleotides: 4. The CDR3 DNA reads as TGTGCCAGCAGCCCTGGGACAGGGGGCGAAGAGACCCAGTACTTC. It yields the protein CASSPGTGGEETQYF.